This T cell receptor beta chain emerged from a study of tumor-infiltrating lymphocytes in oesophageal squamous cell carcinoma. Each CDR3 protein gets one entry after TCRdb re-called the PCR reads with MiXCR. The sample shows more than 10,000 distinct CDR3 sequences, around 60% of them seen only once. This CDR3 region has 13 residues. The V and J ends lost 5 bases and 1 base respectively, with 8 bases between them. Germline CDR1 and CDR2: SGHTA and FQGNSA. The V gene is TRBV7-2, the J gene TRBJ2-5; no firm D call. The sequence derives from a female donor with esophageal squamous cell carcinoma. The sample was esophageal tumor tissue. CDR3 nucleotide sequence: TGTGCCAGCAGCGCTTTGACCCAAGAGACCCAGTACTTC. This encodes CASSALTQETQYF.